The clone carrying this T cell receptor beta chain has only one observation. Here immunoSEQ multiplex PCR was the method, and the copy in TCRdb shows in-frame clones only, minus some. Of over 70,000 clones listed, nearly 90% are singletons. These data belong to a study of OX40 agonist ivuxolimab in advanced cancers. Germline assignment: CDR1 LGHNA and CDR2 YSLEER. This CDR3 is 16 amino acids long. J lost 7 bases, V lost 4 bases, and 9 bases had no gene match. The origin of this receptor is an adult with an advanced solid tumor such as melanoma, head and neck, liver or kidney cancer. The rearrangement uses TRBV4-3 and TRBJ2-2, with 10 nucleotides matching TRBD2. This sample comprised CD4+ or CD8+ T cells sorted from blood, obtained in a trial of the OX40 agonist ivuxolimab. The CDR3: CASSPQRGGWGGELFF. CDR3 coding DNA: TGCGCCAGCAGCCCACAGCGGGGGGGCTGGGGCGGGGAGCTGTTTTTT.